This is a list of T cell receptor beta chains from one sample in a study of tumor-infiltrating lymphocytes in primary liver carcinoma. TCRdb ran MiXCR on the multiplex PCR reads and lists one entry per CDR3 protein. Of approximately 320,000 distinct CDR3 sequences in the sample, about 50% were seen once. Source material: peripheral blood. The receptors were sampled from a woman aged 25 to 39 with primary liver carcinoma and hepatitis B virus infection. Both conserved end residues are part of each CDR3. Each record gives: V gene, clone size, CDR3 protein. Expanded clones are given a class, and other clones once, few, many or no size at all.

TRBV7-8	NA	CASSSTWGAYNEQFF
TRBV6-5	NA	CASIQGRTQYF
TRBV9	NA	CGSSVGRSDYEQYF
TRBV6-2/TRBV6-3	NA	CAIRPSGYNQPQHF
TRBV6-6	NA	CASSYSAANYGYTF
TRBV6-1	NA	CASSEPEFLYEQYF
TRBV6-5	few	CASKDAGWDEKLFF
TRBV5-4	few	CASRTSGKVNEQFF
TRBV12-3/TRBV12-4	many	CASSPRTGTNSPLHF
TRBV5-4	NA	CASSLAGKNYGYTF
TRBV30	NA	CAWSRDRGSYGYTF
TRBV12-3/TRBV12-4	NA	CVSSSQTSIGGELFF
TRBV6-5	NA	CTSSVTGGNGYTF
TRBV28	NA	CASNREGPYEQYF
TRBV4-3	NA	CASSQEHSGGSTGELFF
TRBV12-3/TRBV12-4	many	CASSWSAPNTEAFF
TRBV12-3/TRBV12-4	NA	CASSQGAGGYTF
TRBV13	NA	CASSIGIWEQFF
TRBV4-2	many	CASSQEFAGAYEQYF
TRBV12-3/TRBV12-4	NA	CASSLPVTGHTGELFF
TRBV7-9	NA	CASRGEGSPEAFF
TRBV4-1	few	CASSQLYRDRRNTEAFF
TRBV9	once	CASSVERTSKGVHEQYF
TRBV6-5	NA	CAGSFFHSYNEQFF
TRBV7-8	few	CASSPGLAGGAYEQYF
TRBV13	NA	CASSLREKLFF
TRBV6-2/TRBV6-3	many	CASSGLDRGHADTQYF
TRBV9	NA	CASSVRGDSDSPLHF
TRBV29-1	NA	CIVPSTRYTDTQYF
TRBV6-5	few	CAISGTSSLSYEQYF
TRBV11-2	NA	CASSLHRASYGQYF
TRBV12-3/TRBV12-4	NA	CASSVVPYAEQYF
TRBV5-6	once	CASSLRTSGGRYEHYF
TRBV7-9	NA	CASCLGTGVRPQHF
TRBV5-4	NA	CASSFLATRGRPDMQYF
TRBV5-1	many	CASTKNSHTGAEEQFF
TRBV7-9	NA	CASRLGGVLRETQYF
TRBV30	few	CAWSVTGYEQYF
TRBV11-2	NA	CASSLGTSKNRNERFF
TRBV5-6	NA	CACTYTGGYYGYTF
TRBV11-2	NA	CASSYPLGQPAYNEQFF
TRBV6-5	few	CASSTQGRTEAFF
TRBV6-5	many	CASSQGGHEQFF
TRBV10-3	NA	CTISGRPSGANVLTF
TRBV11-3	many	CASSRHDNEQFF
TRBV12-3/TRBV12-4	NA	CASSFGTSIRGTQYF
TRBV24-1	NA	CATSDARGTSSYNEQFF
TRBV5-5	few	CASSPGQVSSYEQYF
TRBV7-2	NA	CASSLEWRPRTDTQYF
TRBV6-1	NA	CASSRQPGQGDGGANVLTF
TRBV12-3/TRBV12-4	many	CASSTGQGQSSGNTIYF
TRBV6-2/TRBV6-3	NA	CASESPRGLDTQYF
TRBV11-2	many	CASSLGRANVLTF
TRBV28	NA	CACSPLAGGRHEQYF
TRBV6-5	NA	CASSYGVEVIPPLHF